A selection of T cell receptor beta chains follows, all from one sample in a study of T-cell memory formation after mild COVID-19. TCRdb reanalysed the 5' RACE reads using MiXCR and keeps one entry per CDR3 protein. The table includes roughly 200,000 distinct CDR3 sequences, approximately 16% detected once. The specimen sequenced was PBMCs or a T cell subset sorted from them (not recorded which). The receptors shown here come from an adult woman who had mild COVID-19 (a few samples of this study predate the infection). Cell type and time point are not known. The CDR3 runs from the conserved cysteine through the conserved F or W. D genes are given only for firm matches. A clone size is listed for some rows: how often the clone was seen (once, few, many), or a class if it is expanded.

j_gene	abundance	v_gene	d_gene	CDR3aa	CDR3nt
TRBJ2-5	-	TRBV11-2	-	CASSLWGGRETQYF	TGTGCCAGCAGCCTGTGGGGGGGGCGGGAGACCCAGTACTTC
TRBJ2-7	-	TRBV11-3	-	CASSLQNGHEQYF	TGTGCCAGCAGCTTACAAAATGGGCACGAGCAGTACTTC
TRBJ1-4	-	TRBV6-5	TRBD1	CASSAPGQGKPNEKLFF	TGTGCCAGCAGTGCTCCGGGACAGGGGAAGCCTAATGAAAAACTGTTTTTT
TRBJ2-3	-	TRBV20-1	TRBD2	CSTRLAYSTDTQYF	TGCAGTACCAGACTAGCCTATAGCACAGATACGCAGTATTTT
TRBJ2-1	-	TRBV5-1	-	CASSLADLSYNEQFF	TGCGCCAGCAGCTTGGCCGACCTCTCCTACAATGAGCAGTTCTTC
TRBJ2-1	-	TRBV14	TRBD2	CASSQTSGSNNEQFF	TGTGCCAGCAGCCAGACTAGCGGGAGTAACAATGAGCAGTTCTTC
TRBJ2-2	-	TRBV24-1	-	CATSDWGGQNTGELFF	TGTGCCACCAGTGATTGGGGGGGGCAGAACACCGGGGAGCTGTTTTTT
TRBJ2-1	-	TRBV4-2	-	CASSNPGAGNEQFF	TGTGCCAGCAGCAATCCGGGAGCTGGCAATGAGCAGTTCTTC
TRBJ2-5	many	TRBV5-5	-	CASSLTKETQYF	TGTGCCAGCAGCTTGACAAAAGAGACCCAGTACTTC
TRBJ2-7	few	TRBV19	TRBD1	CASSPRRTGSEQYF	TGTGCCAGTAGTCCTCGCCGGACAGGATCCGAGCAGTACTTC
TRBJ2-7	-	TRBV19	-	CATLSTGGYEQYF	TGTGCCACCCTCTCAACGGGCGGGTACGAGCAGTACTTC
TRBJ2-7	few	TRBV12-3/TRBV12-4	-	CASSRTPTYEQYF	TGTGCCAGCAGCCGGACTCCTACCTACGAGCAGTACTTC
TRBJ1-2	-	TRBV25-1	TRBD1	CASSEADRSYGYTF	TGTGCCAGCAGTGAGGCGGACAGGTCCTATGGCTACACCTTC
TRBJ1-5	few	TRBV12-3/TRBV12-4	-	CASAPNSNQPQHF	TGTGCCAGCGCCCCTAATAGCAATCAGCCCCAGCATTTT
TRBJ2-7	-	TRBV12-3/TRBV12-4	-	CASSRTPFSYEQYF	TGTGCCAGCAGCCGGACACCTTTCTCCTACGAGCAGTACTTC
TRBJ2-7	-	TRBV7-2	TRBD2	CASSLALISGLAGSEQYF	TGTGCCAGCAGCTTAGCGCTAATTAGTGGGCTAGCGGGCAGCGAGCAGTACTTC
TRBJ1-1	few	TRBV7-9	-	CASSSGTVNTEAFF	TGTGCCAGCAGCTCCGGTACGGTGAACACTGAAGCTTTCTTT
TRBJ2-3	-	TRBV4-1	-	CASSQDSRRHTDTQYF	TGCGCCAGCAGCCAAGACAGCAGACGACACACAGATACGCAGTATTTT
TRBJ2-2	-	TRBV24-1	-	CATSDFAGSGDTGELFF	TGTGCCACCAGTGATTTTGCAGGGAGTGGTGACACCGGGGAGCTGTTTTTT
TRBJ1-2	few	TRBV12-3/TRBV12-4	-	CASSLVGSDGYTF	TGTGCCAGCAGTTTAGTAGGGAGCGATGGCTACACCTTC